The 19 T cell receptor beta chains reported below all come from one sample, sequenced in a study of CD4 T cells in relation to SARS-CoV-2 and coronaviruses. Before the COVID-19 pandemic, during about 2011-2019, CD4+ T cells were taken from unexposed donors. The cells were cultured for about ten days before CD4+ T cells were isolated. These receptors' targets are unknown. TCRdb's table, derived via immunoSEQ multiplex PCR, lists solely in-frame clones and lacks some. The data show 20,000 to 25,000 clones, with roughly 69% seen just once and 9.5% to 15% held by the top ten. Sequencing was performed on CD4+ T cells from PBMCs, cultured in vitro. The receptors shown here come from a human donor in good health.

V usage is TRBV24-1 and J usage is TRBJ2-3; 8 bases fit TRBD2. Losses at the gene ends were 3 bases for V and 4 bases for J; bases not matched to a gene: 2. Germline CDR1 is KGHDR and CDR2 is SFDVKD. This CDR3 has 14 amino acids. As DNA, the CDR3 is TGTGCCACCAGTGATAGCGGGAGATCAGATACGCAGTATTTT. It specifies CATSDSGRSDTQYF.

This sequence joins TRBV5-1 and TRBJ2-1; TRBD2 aligns across 13 bases. The CDR3 runs 16 residues. Germline CDR1 is SGHRS and CDR2 is YFSETQ. The ends lost 4 bases at V and 11 bases at J; junction bases unmatched: 12. For the CDR3, the DNA is TGCGCCAGCAGCGGGGGACTAGCGGGATCGAGCCCCCAGCAGTTCTTC. The encoded protein is CASSGGLAGSSPQQFF.

This clone has just a few counts. The chain recombines TRBV24-1 with TRBJ2-1, with D perhaps matching TRBD1 (6 bases). Trimming took off 5 bases at V and 5 bases at J, with 24 bases between the two ends. CDR3 length: 18 residues. From germline, CDR1 is KGHDR and CDR2 SFDVKD. The CDR3 sequence: CATSVPPQNGGLHNEQFF. The DNA of the CDR3 is TGTGCCACCAGTGTCCCGCCCCAGAATGGGGGCCTTCACAATGAGCAGTTCTTC.

This chain joins TRBV12-3 or TRBV12-4 and TRBJ2-5; a weak D match, TRBD1 (5 bases). The CDR3 is made up of 13 amino acids. V was clipped by 5 bases and J by 7 bases, with 14 bases between them. The CDR3 coding sequence is TGTGCCAGCAGTCCCGACCAAAGGGGGACCCAGTACTTC. This translates into CASSPDQRGTQYF.

The rearrangement joins TRBV5-4 to TRBJ1-2; the D is unclear. Germline lookup yields CDR1 SGHNT and CDR2 YYREEE (reference sequence). Trimming removed 1 base from V and 0 bases from J, with 13 bases in between. CDR3 length: 16 residues. As DNA, the CDR3 is TGTGCCAGCAGCTTGCCCGGCAGCCTATCTAACTATGGCTACACCTTC. Translation gives CASSLPGSLSNYGYTF.

This chain uses TRBV3-1 (or the pseudogene TRBV3-2) with TRBJ1-2; D is uncertain. The V and J ends lost 8 bases and 5 bases respectively, with 15 bases between them. CDR1 is LGHDT and CDR2 is YNNKEL in the germline V gene (reference sequence). The CDR3 has 13 amino acids. Here the CDR3 reads CASGPEGIYGYTF. The CDR3 coding sequence is TGTGCCAGCGGACCAGAAGGGATTTATGGCTACACCTTC.

This chain links TRBV19 with TRBJ2-4, with D unclear. Trimming took off 4 bases at V and 2 bases at J, with 6 bases between the two ends. Per germline, CDR1 LNHDA and CDR2 SQIVND (reference sequence). The CDR3 contains 13 residues. The CDR3, as DNA: TGTGCCAGTAGTACTTCCCCCAAAAACATTCAGTACTTC. Encoded protein: CASSTSPKNIQYF.

V is TRBV24-1 and J is TRBJ2-1; 7 nucleotides match TRBD2. Germline V gene sequence: CDR1 KGHDR, CDR2 SFDVKD. The CDR3 contains 15 residues. Trimming at V came to 5 bases and at J to 7 bases, leaving 10 bases not matched to a gene. For the CDR3, the DNA is TGTGCCACCAGTGTCCCACCGTGGGAGGGGAATGAGCAGTTCTTC. Its translation: CATSVPPWEGNEQFF.

The chain uses TRBV5-1 and TRBJ2-5; TRBD1 matches at 9 bases. This CDR3 comprises 14 residues. Looked up from germline, CDR1 is SGHRS and CDR2 is YFSETQ. V shed 4 bases and J 4 bases; nucleotides not matched to a gene: 5. In nucleotides, the CDR3 is TGCGCCAGCAGCCCAGGACAGGGGTTAGAGACCCAGTACTTC. The encoded protein is CASSPGQGLETQYF.

The CDR3 loop is CASSPQGQGLYEQYF. In nucleotides, the CDR3 is TGCGCCAGCAGCCCTCAAGGACAGGGACTTTACGAGCAGTACTTC. The chain couples TRBV5-1 to TRBJ2-7, with 8 bases matching TRBD1. This CDR3 region has 15 residues. V lost 4 bases and J lost 4; bases outside the gene matches: 10. In germline, CDR1 is SGHRS, CDR2 YFSETQ.

The V call is TRBV19, the J call TRBJ2-1; the D gene is possibly TRBD2 (5 bases). V lost 6 bases, J lost 9 bases, and 12 bases lay in between. This CDR3 is 12 amino acids long. The germline V gene encodes CDR1 LNHDA and CDR2 SQIVND (reference sequence). CDR3 amino acids: CASSPGLSEQFF. CDR3 nucleotide sequence: TGTGCCAGTAGCCCAGGACTGTCTGAGCAGTTCTTC.

The rearrangement links TRBV3-1 (or the pseudogene TRBV3-2) to TRBJ1-4; perhaps TRBD1 as D (5 bases). The CDR3 has 16 amino acids. Trimming stripped 5 bases from V and 0 bases from J, with 13 bases between. Germline loops: CDR1 LGHDT, CDR2 YNNKEL (reference sequence). CDR3 protein: CASSASQDATNEKLFF. The CDR3 region has the DNA TGTGCCAGCAGCGCCTCACAGGATGCAACTAATGAAAAACTGTTTTTT.

CDR3 sequence reads: CAWSPPGDTQYF. For the CDR3, the DNA is TGTGCCTGGAGTCCTCCCGGGGACACGCAGTATTTT. V gene TRBV30 combines with J gene TRBJ2-3; perhaps D is TRBD1 or TRBD2 (5 bases each). V gave up 2 bases and J gave up 9 bases, with 12 bases separating them. This CDR3 contains 12 residues. The V gene's germline CDR1 is GTSNPN and CDR2 SVGIG (reference sequence).

V gene TRBV7-9 combines with J gene TRBJ1-2, with D possibly matching TRBD1 (6 bases). V gave up 1 base and J gave up 4 bases, with 22 bases separating them. The CDR3 covers 18 residues. Per germline, CDR1 SEHNR and CDR2 FQNEAQ (reference sequence). The CDR3 DNA reads as TGTGCCAGCAGCTTAGGGGGGGCAGGGTGGAACGTCGGCTATGGCTACACCTTC. It specifies CASSLGGAGWNVGYGYTF.

The genes are TRBV28 and TRBJ1-2, with 10 bases lining up with TRBD1. Germline CDR1 reads MDHEN; CDR2 reads SYDVKM. J was trimmed by 7 bases and V by 9 bases; bases with no gene match: 8. The CDR3 has 13 amino acids. The CDR3 is CASRTGGPVGYTF. The CDR3 nucleotides are TGTGCCAGTCGGACAGGGGGACCCGTTGGCTACACCTTC.

The V call is TRBV6-5, the J call TRBJ2-1; possible D gene TRBD2, 5 bases. In germline, CDR1 is MNHEY, CDR2 SVGAGI. CDR3 size: 16 residues. The V end was cut by 0 bases, the J end by 1 base, with 10 bases between. CDR3 in DNA: TGTGCCAGCAGTTACTCGATTCGGGAATCCTACAATGAGCAGTTCTTC. Translation gives CASSYSIRESYNEQFF.

This chain connects TRBV29-1 to TRBJ2-1, with D possibly being TRBD1 (6 bases). Germline values: CDR1 SQVTM, CDR2 ANQGSEA. The ends were cut back, 0 bases at V and 8 bases at J, with 14 bases in the middle. The CDR3 consists of 14 residues. This chain's CDR3 is CSVEDDNRVYEQFF. Written as DNA, the CDR3 is TGCAGCGTTGAAGACGATAACAGGGTCTATGAGCAGTTCTTC.

V usage is TRBV14 and J usage is TRBJ2-7; TRBD2 aligns across 8 bases. V was clipped by 0 bases and J by 3 bases; unmatched bases: 7. The V gene's germline CDR1 is SGHDN and CDR2 FVKESK. The CDR3 consists of 16 residues. CDR3 sequence: CASSQEAGGFYYEQYF. DNA of the CDR3: TGTGCCAGCAGCCAAGAGGCGGGGGGCTTTTACTACGAGCAGTACTTC.

The chain links TRBV30 to TRBJ2-1; D is possibly TRBD2 (7 bases). V was pared by 2 bases and J by 9 bases, with 14 bases between. Germline values: CDR1 GTSNPN, CDR2 SVGIG (reference sequence). CDR3 size: 13 residues. The DNA of the CDR3 is TGTGCCTGGAGTAAGGGGGGGGCGGTTGAGCAGTTCTTC. This codes for CAWSKGGAVEQFF.